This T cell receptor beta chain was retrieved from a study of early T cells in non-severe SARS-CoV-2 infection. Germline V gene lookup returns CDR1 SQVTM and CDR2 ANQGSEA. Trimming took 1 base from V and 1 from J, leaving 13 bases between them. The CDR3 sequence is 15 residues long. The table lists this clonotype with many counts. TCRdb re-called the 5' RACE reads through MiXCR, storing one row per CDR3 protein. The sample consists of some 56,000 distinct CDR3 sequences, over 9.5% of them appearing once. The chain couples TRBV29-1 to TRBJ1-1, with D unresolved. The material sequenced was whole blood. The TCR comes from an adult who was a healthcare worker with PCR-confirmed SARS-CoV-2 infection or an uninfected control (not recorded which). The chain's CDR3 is CSVEVVHYWNTEAFF. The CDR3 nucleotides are TGCAGCGTTGAAGTAGTTCATTACTGGAACACTGAAGCTTTCTTT.